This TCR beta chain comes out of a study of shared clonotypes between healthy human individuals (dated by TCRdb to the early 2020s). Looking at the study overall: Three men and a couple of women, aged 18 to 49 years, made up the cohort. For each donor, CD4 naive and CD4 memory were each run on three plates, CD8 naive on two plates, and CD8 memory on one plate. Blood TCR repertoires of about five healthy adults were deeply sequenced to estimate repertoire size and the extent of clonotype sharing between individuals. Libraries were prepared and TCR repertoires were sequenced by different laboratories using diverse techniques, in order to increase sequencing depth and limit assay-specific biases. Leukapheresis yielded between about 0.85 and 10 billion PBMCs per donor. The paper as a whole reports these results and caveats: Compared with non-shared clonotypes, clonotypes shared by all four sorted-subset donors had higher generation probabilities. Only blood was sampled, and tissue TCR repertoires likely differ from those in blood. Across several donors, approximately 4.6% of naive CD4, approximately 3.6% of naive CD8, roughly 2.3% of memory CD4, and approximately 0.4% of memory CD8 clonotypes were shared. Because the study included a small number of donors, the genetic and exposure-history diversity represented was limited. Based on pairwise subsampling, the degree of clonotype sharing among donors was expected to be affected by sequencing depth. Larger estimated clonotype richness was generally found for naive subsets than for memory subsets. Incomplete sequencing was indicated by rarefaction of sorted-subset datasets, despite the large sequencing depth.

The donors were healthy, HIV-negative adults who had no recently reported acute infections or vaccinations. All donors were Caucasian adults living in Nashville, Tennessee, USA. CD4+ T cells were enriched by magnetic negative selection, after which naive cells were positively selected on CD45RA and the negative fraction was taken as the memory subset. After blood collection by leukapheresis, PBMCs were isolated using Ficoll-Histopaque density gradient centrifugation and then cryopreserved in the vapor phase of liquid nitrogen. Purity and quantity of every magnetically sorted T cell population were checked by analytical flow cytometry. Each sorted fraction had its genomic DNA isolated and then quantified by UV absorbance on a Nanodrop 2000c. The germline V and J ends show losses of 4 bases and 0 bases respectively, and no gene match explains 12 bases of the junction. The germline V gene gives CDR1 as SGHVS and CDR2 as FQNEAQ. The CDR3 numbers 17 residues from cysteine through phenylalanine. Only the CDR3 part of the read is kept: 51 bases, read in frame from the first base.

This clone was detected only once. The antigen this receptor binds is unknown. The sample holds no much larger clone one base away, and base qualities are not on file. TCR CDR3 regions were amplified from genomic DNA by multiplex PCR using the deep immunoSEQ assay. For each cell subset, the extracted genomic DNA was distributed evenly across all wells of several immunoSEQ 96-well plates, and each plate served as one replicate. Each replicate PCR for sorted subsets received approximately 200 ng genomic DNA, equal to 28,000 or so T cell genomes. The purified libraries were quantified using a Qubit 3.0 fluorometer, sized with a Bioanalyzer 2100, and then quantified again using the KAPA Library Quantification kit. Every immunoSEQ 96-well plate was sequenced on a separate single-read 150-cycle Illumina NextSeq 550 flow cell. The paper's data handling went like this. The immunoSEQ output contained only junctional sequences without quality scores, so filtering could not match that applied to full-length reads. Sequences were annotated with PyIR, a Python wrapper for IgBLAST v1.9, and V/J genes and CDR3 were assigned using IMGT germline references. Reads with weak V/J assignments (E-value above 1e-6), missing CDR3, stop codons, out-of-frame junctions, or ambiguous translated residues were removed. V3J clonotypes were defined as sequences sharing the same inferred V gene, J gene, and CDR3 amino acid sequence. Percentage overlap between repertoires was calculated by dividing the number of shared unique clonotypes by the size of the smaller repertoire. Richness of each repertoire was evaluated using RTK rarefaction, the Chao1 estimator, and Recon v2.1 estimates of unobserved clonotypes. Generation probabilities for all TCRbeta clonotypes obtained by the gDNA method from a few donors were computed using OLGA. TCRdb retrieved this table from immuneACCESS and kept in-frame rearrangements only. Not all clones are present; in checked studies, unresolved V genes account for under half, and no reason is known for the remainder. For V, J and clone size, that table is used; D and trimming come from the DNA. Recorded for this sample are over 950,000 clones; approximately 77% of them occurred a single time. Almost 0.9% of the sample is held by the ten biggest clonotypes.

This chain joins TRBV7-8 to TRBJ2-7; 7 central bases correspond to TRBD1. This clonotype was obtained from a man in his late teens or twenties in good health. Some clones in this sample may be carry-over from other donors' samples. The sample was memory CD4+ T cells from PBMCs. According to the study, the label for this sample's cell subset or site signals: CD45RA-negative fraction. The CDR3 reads CASSSNLDRPFSYEQYF. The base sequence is TGTGCCAGCAGCTCCAACTTGGACAGGCCCTTCTCCTACGAGCAGTACTTC.